This entry lists 27 T cell receptor beta chains sequenced from one sample in a study of T-cell memory formation after mild COVID-19. Using its own MiXCR run on the 5' RACE reads, TCRdb lists one record per CDR3 protein. The table shows approximately 54,000 distinct CDR3 sequences, with around 10% occurring only once. The sample consisted of PBMCs or a T cell subset sorted from them (not recorded which). Receptors were obtained from a man aged 18 to 29 who had mild COVID-19 (a few samples of this study predate the infection). Cell type and time point are not known.

V is TRBV4-3 and J is TRBJ2-2; TRBD1 might be the D (6 bases). The CDR3 is 16 amino acids. Germline V CDR1 and CDR2: LGHNA, YSLEER. The V end was cut by 4 bases, the J end by 6 bases, with 18 bases between. The CDR3 nucleotides are TGCGCCAGCAGCCTATCTTCAGGGGCGAGTTCCGGGGAGCTGTTTTTT. Translating it yields CASSLSSGASSGELFF.

This clonotype turned up a few times. The junction departs from germline at one end; a sequencing error may be responsible. This chain connects TRBV19 to TRBJ2-5, with TRBD1 matching over 8 bases. The CDR3 contains 12 residues. From germline, CDR1 is LNHDA and CDR2 SQIVND (reference sequence). CDR3 sequence: CATSTGGETQYF. The CDR3 DNA reads TGTGCCACTAGTACAGGGGGAGAGACCCAGTACTTC. The entire variable domain, with the rest obtained from reference TRBV19 and TRBJ2-5, is as follows: DGGITQSPKYLFRKEGQNVTLSCEQNLNHDAMYWYRQDPGQGLRLIYYSQIVNDFQKGDIAEGYSVSREKKESFPLTVTSAQKNPTAFYLCATSTGGETQYFGPGTRLLVL.

This clonotype was detected many times. V usage is TRBV6-6 and J usage is TRBJ1-5, with 7 bases that match TRBD1. The CDR3 has 14 residues. Germline V gene data show CDR1 as MNHNY and CDR2 as SVGAGI (reference sequence). The junction had 5 bases not matched to a gene; V was cut back by 6 bases and J by 3 bases. CDR3: CASRSGTDNQPQHF. The DNA for the CDR3 is TGTGCCAGCAGGTCCGGGACAGACAATCAGCCCCAGCATTTT.

CDR3 bases: TGCAGTGCTAGAGACAACAATCAGCCCCAGCATTTT. It specifies CSARDNNQPQHF. The chain is built from TRBV20-1 and TRBJ1-5; D is uncertain. CDR1 is DFQATT, CDR2 SNEGSKA, per germline (reference sequence). V lost 0 bases and J lost 3, with 3 bases in between. The CDR3 is 12 residues long.

At least ten counts were recorded for this clonotype. This chain links TRBV27 with TRBJ2-5, with D possibly TRBD2 on 6 matching bases. Germline lookup yields CDR1 MNHEY and CDR2 SMNVEV (reference sequence). The CDR3 is 14 residues long. V was trimmed by 0 bases and J by 6 bases, leaving 11 bases between them. In DNA, the CDR3 is TGTGCCAGCAGTTTATCGTGGGGGGATCAGACCCAGTACTTC. Protein product: CASSLSWGDQTQYF.

The V call is TRBV6-2 or TRBV6-3, the J call TRBJ2-3, with 8 bases aligning to TRBD2. The CDR3 has 15 residues. The junction had 11 bases not matched to a gene; V was cut back by 10 bases and J by 2 bases. Germline CDR1 MNHEY, CDR2 SVGEGT. CDR3 sequence reads: CATIQGGGYTDTQYF. The DNA for the CDR3 is TGTGCCACCATCCAGGGCGGGGGGTACACAGATACGCAGTATTTT.

This clonotype was seen a handful of times. The chain uses TRBV25-1 and TRBJ2-3; unclear D gene. CDR1 MGHDK and CDR2 SYGVNS come from the germline V gene. This CDR3 comprises 15 residues. The germline V and J ends were trimmed by 5 bases and 4 bases, with 16 bases remaining between them. CDR3 coding DNA: TGTGCCAGCAGTCCACTCCCCCGGGTTTCAGATACGCAGTATTTT. Translating gives CASSPLPRVSDTQYF.

The CDR3, as DNA: TGTGCCAGCAGTCCCCAGACTAGCGGGGGGGCATACAATGAGCAGTTCTTC. It codes for CASSPQTSGGAYNEQFF. The J gene is TRBJ2-1, the V gene TRBV28, with 14 bases identical to TRBD2. Germline V CDR1 and CDR2: MDHEN, SYDVKM. With 5 bases clipped from V and 4 bases from J, the junction kept 7 bases outside the gene matches. The CDR3 sequence is 17 residues long.

The chain recombines TRBV29-1 with TRBJ2-4; TRBD1 or TRBD2 may be the D gene (5 bases each). V lost 3 bases to trimming and J lost 0 bases, with 12 bases between them. The CDR3 spans 15 residues. Germline V lookup: CDR1 SQVTM, CDR2 ANQGSEA. The CDR3 sequence: CSVDGDLGAKNIQYF. Written as DNA, the CDR3 is TGCAGCGTTGACGGGGACCTCGGAGCCAAAAACATTCAGTACTTC.

The rearrangement uses TRBV11-1 and TRBJ2-6, with 10 nucleotides matching TRBD1. CDR3 length equals 18 residues. Unmatched junction bases numbered 9, after V lost 5 bases and J lost 2 bases. The V gene's germline CDR1 is SGHAT and CDR2 FQDESV (reference sequence). The CDR3: CASSQQFGTGAGANVLTF. The CDR3 bases are TGTGCCAGCAGCCAACAATTCGGGACAGGGGCTGGGGCCAACGTCCTGACTTTC.

The chain recombines TRBV16 with TRBJ1-2; TRBD1 agrees at 8 bases. V was clipped by 4 bases and J by 5 bases; unmatched bases: 6. Germline V gives CDR1 KGHSY, CDR2 FQNENV. There are 14 residues in the CDR3. The CDR3 DNA is TGTGCCAGCAGCCTCGACAGGGGAGGGTATGGCTACACCTTC. It translates to CASSLDRGGYGYTF.

This clonotype appeared many times. The V call is TRBV7-6, the J call TRBJ2-1, with TRBD1 as a possible D gene (6 bases). This CDR3 is built from 15 residues. Germline V gene lookup returns CDR1 SGHVS and CDR2 FNYEAQ. Deletions cut 8 bases from V and 0 bases from J, with 14 bases between. CDR3 coding DNA: TGTGCCAGCGGGCCGGACAGCAGCTCCTACAATGAGCAGTTCTTC. Its translation is CASGPDSSSYNEQFF.

This clonotype has just a few counts. The chain uses TRBV12-3 or TRBV12-4 and TRBJ2-3; D not resolved. V lost 6 bases and J lost 4, with 8 bases in between. CDR3 length: 12 amino acids. The chain's CDR3 is CASSSRADTQYF. CDR3 coding DNA: TGTGCCAGCAGCTCTCGAGCAGATACGCAGTATTTT.

The V and J genes are TRBV4-1 and TRBJ2-3; 12 bases map to TRBD2. CDR1 MGHRA and CDR2 YSYEKL come from the germline V gene. The CDR3 length is 19 residues. The V gene end was trimmed by 3 bases and the J gene end by 0 bases; junction bases not matched to a gene: 10. CDR3 loop: CASSQILAGGPLSTDTQYF. For the CDR3, the DNA is TGCGCCAGCAGCCAGATCCTAGCGGGGGGGCCCCTTAGCACAGATACGCAGTATTTT.

The rearrangement links TRBV7-3 to TRBJ2-3; D perhaps matches TRBD1 (6 bases). Trimming shortened V by 6 bases and J by 5 bases, and 15 bases separated the two germline ends. The CDR3 runs to 14 residues. Germline V gene data show CDR1 as SGHTA and CDR2 as FQGTGA. In DNA, the CDR3 is TGTGCCAGCAGTCTCCGGGACATGGGAGATACGCAGTATTTT. It specifies CASSLRDMGDTQYF. The variable domain in full, completed from reference TRBV7-3 and TRBJ2-3, reads GAGVSQTPSNKVTEKGKYVELRCDPISGHTALYWYRQSLGQGPEFLIYFQGTGAADDSGLPNDRFFAVRPEGSVSTLKIQRTERGDSAVYLCASSLRDMGDTQYFGPGTRLTVL.

This clonotype was recorded a few times. V and J are TRBV7-3 and TRBJ2-6; D assignment may be TRBD1 or TRBD2 (5 bases each). Trimming left V 5 bases short and J 0 bases short, with 11 bases between. This CDR3 contains 16 residues. Germline CDR1 reads SGHTA; CDR2 reads FQGTGA. CDR3 sequence reads: CASSPSGTSGANVLTF. CDR3 sequence (DNA): TGTGCCAGCAGCCCCTCCGGGACCTCTGGGGCCAACGTCCTGACTTTC. The full variable domain, completed using reference TRBV7-3 and TRBJ2-6, is GAGVSQTPSNKVTEKGKYVELRCDPISGHTALYWYRQSLGQGPEFLIYFQGTGAADDSGLPNDRFFAVRPEGSVSTLKIQRTERGDSAVYLCASSPSGTSGANVLTFGAGSRLTVL.

This clonotype was counted only a few times. This chain uses TRBV11-2 with TRBJ2-7, with D maybe TRBD2 (6 bases). The CDR3 totals 16 residues. The germline V gene has CDR1 SGHAT and CDR2 FQNNGV. V dropped 5 bases and J dropped 0 bases, with 17 bases sitting between them. CDR3 DNA sequence: TGTGCCAGCAGCCCCATTTCCCGGCGGGGCTCCTACGAGCAGTACTTC. Amino acid sequence: CASSPISRRGSYEQYF.

The sample holds a few counts of this clonotype. This rearrangement joins TRBV7-9 to TRBJ1-3, with unresolved D. Germline CDR1 and CDR2: SEHNR and FQNEAQ (reference sequence). The CDR3 spans 13 residues. V lost 3 bases and J 4 bases, leaving 7 bases between the germline ends. The CDR3 loop is CASSFEVGNTIYF. CDR3 nucleotide sequence: TGTGCCAGCAGCTTCGAGGTCGGAAACACCATATATTTT.

This clonotype has a count of ten or more. The chain has TRBV12-3 or TRBV12-4 and TRBJ1-2; D remains ambiguous. V lost 3 bases and J lost 4, with 9 bases in between. CDR3 size: 13 residues. The CDR3 loop reads CASSLKYSYGYTF. CDR3 coding DNA: TGTGCCAGCAGTTTGAAGTACTCCTATGGCTACACCTTC.

This clonotype appeared many times. This chain uses TRBV5-1 with TRBJ2-3; no firm D call. CDR1 SGHRS and CDR2 YFSETQ come from the germline V gene. V shed 4 bases and J shed 0 bases, with 12 bases lying between them. This CDR3 has 15 residues. The CDR3 sequence is CASSLERTSTDTQYF. The DNA of the CDR3 is TGCGCCAGCAGCCTCGAGCGCACCAGCACAGATACGCAGTATTTT.

This clonotype has just a few counts. This CDR3 is CASSFFQLNTEAFF. The CDR3 DNA is TGTGCCAGCAGCTTTTTTCAACTGAACACTGAAGCTTTCTTT. The V and J genes are TRBV5-4 and TRBJ1-1, with unresolved D. The CDR3 consists of 14 residues. The germline V gene encodes CDR1 SGHNT and CDR2 YYREEE (reference sequence). V was cut by 2 bases and J by 0 bases, with 8 bases left in between. Based on the CDR3 plus reference TRBV5-4 and TRBJ1-1, the full variable domain is ETGVTQSPTHLIKTRGQQVTLRCSSQSGHNTVSWYQQALGQGPQFIFQYYREEENGRGNFPPRFSGLQFPNYSSELNVNALELDDSALYLCASSFFQLNTEAFFGQGTRLTVV.

The V and J genes are TRBV7-2 and TRBJ1-2; weak D call: TRBD1 (6 bases). With 5 bases removed from V and 1 base from J, the gap between germline ends came to 11 bases. The germline V gene has CDR1 SGHTA and CDR2 FQGNSA. This CDR3 is 14 amino acids long. This CDR3 reads CASSRGQINYGYTF. The CDR3 bases are TGTGCCAGCAGCCGCGGACAGATTAACTATGGCTACACCTTC.

The chain employs TRBV9 and TRBJ2-1, with 14 nucleotides matching TRBD2. CDR1 is SGDLS and CDR2 is YYNGEE in the germline V gene. This CDR3 is built from 16 residues. With 3 bases clipped from V and 6 bases from J, the junction kept 5 bases outside the gene matches. The CDR3 here is CASSGGLAGDSNEQFF. The DNA for the CDR3 is TGTGCCAGCAGCGGGGGACTAGCGGGGGATTCCAATGAGCAGTTCTTC.

Many counts were recorded for this clonotype. V gene TRBV11-2 combines with J gene TRBJ1-4; no definite D call. This CDR3 comprises 12 residues. Germline V lookup: CDR1 SGHAT, CDR2 FQNNGV. Trimming left V 5 bases short and J 7 bases short, with 8 bases between. This chain's CDR3 is CASSHPGEKLFF. CDR3 bases: TGTGCCAGCAGCCATCCTGGTGAAAAACTGTTTTTT. The full variable domain, with the rest looked up from reference TRBV11-2 and TRBJ1-4, is EAGVAQSPRYKIIEKRQSVAFWCNPISGHATLYWYQQILGQGPKLLIQFQNNGVVDDSQLPKDRFSAERLKGVDSTLKIQPAKLEDSAVYLCASSHPGEKLFFGSGTQLSVL.

This clonotype was picked up many times. The rearrangement links TRBV12-3 or TRBV12-4 to TRBJ1-2, with 7 bases that match TRBD1. The V gene end was trimmed by 4 bases and the J gene end by 4 bases; junction bases not matched to a gene: 9. The CDR3 sequence is 15 residues long. The chain's CDR3 is CASSSPEGALYGYTF. The CDR3 bases are TGTGCCAGCAGTTCCCCAGAGGGGGCCCTCTATGGCTACACCTTC.

This clonotype showed up just a few times. This chain links TRBV13 with TRBJ2-2; D is unresolved. Looked up from germline, CDR1 is PRHDT and CDR2 is FYEKMQ (reference sequence). Trimming removed 3 bases at V and 4 bases at J, with 9 bases between. This CDR3 has 14 amino acids. CDR3 amino acids: CASSLDRGTGELFF. For the CDR3, the DNA is TGTGCCAGCAGCTTGGACCGTGGCACCGGGGAGCTGTTTTTT.

This clonotype appeared many times. The J gene is TRBJ2-3, the V gene TRBV7-2, with D hard to call. The CDR3 extends over 14 amino acids. Trimming pared 5 bases from V and 3 bases from J, leaving 12 bases between. CDR1 SGHTA and CDR2 FQGNSA come from the germline V gene. The CDR3 nucleotides are TGTGCCAGCAGCCCCACGACGTCGACAGATACGCAGTATTTT. Amino acids: CASSPTTSTDTQYF.